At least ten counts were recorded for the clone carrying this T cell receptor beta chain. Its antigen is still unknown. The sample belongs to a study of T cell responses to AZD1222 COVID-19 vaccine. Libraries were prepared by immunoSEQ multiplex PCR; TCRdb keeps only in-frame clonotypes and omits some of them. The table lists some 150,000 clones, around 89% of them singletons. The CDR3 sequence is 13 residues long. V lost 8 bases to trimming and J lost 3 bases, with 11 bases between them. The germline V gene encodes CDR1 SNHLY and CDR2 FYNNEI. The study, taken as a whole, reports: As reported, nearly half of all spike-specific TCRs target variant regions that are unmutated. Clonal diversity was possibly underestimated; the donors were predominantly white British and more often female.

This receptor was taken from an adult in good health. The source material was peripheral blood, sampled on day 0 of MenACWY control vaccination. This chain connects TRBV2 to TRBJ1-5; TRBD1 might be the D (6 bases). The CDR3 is CASSGQNNQPQHF. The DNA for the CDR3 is TGTGCCAGCTCTGGACAGAACAATCAGCCCCAGCATTTT.